This TCR beta chain was sequenced for a study of T cell responses to AZD1222 COVID-19 vaccine. Findings and limits, study-wide: There were mostly white British donors and more females than males, and clonal diversity was possibly underestimated. Only a handful of AZD1222 recipients were seropositive at baseline.

Germline V lookup: CDR1 SGHTA, CDR2 FQGNSA. This CDR3 is built from 17 residues. V dropped 6 bases and J dropped 3; count of bases not matched to a gene: 13. Turning to this clone: Its antigen is not identified.

The data were produced by immunoSEQ multiplex PCR, yet TCRdb's version contains in-frame clones alone and is incomplete. Altogether more than 100,000 clones are present, about 90% being singletons, with the ten largest covering roughly 8.9%. The material was peripheral blood, obtained on day 0 of AZD1222 vaccination. The clonotype originates from an adult in good health. V and J are TRBV7-2 and TRBJ2-1, with 8 positions matching TRBD2. Here the CDR3 reads CASSHIGGASGYNEQFF. The CDR3 DNA reads TGTGCCAGCAGTCATATCGGGGGGGCGTCAGGCTACAATGAGCAGTTCTTC.